The subject of this entry is one TCR beta chain. Its antigen is as yet unknown. This entry comes from a study of cytomegalovirus exposure and HLA in healthy donors. Findings and limits, study-wide: Listed as cytomegalovirus-associated were 150 or so TCR beta chains.

Germline CDR1 and CDR2: MDHEN and SYDVKM. This CDR3 comprises 16 residues. V shed 4 bases and J 3 bases; nucleotides not matched to a gene: 4. The study ran its PCR with 60 Vbeta and 13 Jbeta primers. Using immunoSEQ multiplex PCR, the repertoire was profiled, and TCRdb retains in-frame clones only, with some absent. The top ten hold around 1.9% of the sample, which has hundreds of thousands of clones, 60% to 80% seen once. The sequenced material came from PBMCs. The V call is TRBV28, the J call TRBJ2-1; 12 positions agree with TRBD2. The sequence derives from a male donor in good health and CMV-seronegative. The chain's CDR3 is CASSSPTSGSYNEQFF. As DNA, the CDR3 is TGTGCCAGCAGTTCCCCGACTAGCGGGAGCTACAATGAGCAGTTCTTC.